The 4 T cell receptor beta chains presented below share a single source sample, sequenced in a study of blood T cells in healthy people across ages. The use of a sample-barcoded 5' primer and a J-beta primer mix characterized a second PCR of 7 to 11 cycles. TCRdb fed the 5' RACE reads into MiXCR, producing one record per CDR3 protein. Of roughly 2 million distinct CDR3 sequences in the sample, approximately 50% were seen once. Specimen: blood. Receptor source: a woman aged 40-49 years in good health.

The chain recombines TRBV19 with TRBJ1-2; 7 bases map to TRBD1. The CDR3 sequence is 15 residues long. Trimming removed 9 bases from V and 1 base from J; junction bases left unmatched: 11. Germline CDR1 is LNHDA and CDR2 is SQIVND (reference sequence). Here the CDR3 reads CASVEDRTHNYGYTF. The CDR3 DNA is TGTGCCAGCGTAGAGGACAGGACCCATAACTATGGCTACACCTTC.

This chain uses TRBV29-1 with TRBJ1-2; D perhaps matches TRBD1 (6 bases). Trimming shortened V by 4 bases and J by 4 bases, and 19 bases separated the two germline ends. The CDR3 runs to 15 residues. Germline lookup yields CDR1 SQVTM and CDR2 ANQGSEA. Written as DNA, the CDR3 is TGCAGCGTTGTGGGGCAGGGGAACGCCGGCTATGGCTACACCTTC. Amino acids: CSVVGQGNAGYGYTF.

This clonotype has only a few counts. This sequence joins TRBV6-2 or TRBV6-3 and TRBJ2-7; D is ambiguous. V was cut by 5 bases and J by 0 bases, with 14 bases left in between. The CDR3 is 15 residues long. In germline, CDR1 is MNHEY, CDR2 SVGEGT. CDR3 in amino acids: CASSPSSTYSYEQYF. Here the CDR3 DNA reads TGTGCCAGCAGTCCCTCGTCTACCTACTCCTACGAGCAGTACTTC.

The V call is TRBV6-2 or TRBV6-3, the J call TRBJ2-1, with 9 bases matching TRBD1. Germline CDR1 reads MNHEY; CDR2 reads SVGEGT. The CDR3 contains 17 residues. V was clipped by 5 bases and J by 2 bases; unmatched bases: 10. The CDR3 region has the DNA TGTGCCAGCAGTCGGCCGGGACAGGGATTAACCTACAATGAGCAGTTCTTC. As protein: CASSRPGQGLTYNEQFF.